This passage covers 28 T cell receptor beta chains from one sample sequenced in a study of OX40 agonist ivuxolimab in advanced cancers. Clones were read by immunoSEQ multiplex PCR, and TCRdb kept only the in-frame ones, dropping some. Among over 100,000 clones listed, just over 90% were seen once. Sample: CD4+ or CD8+ T cells sorted from blood, taken in a trial of the OX40 agonist ivuxolimab. Source of these receptors: an adult with an advanced solid tumor such as melanoma, head and neck, liver or kidney cancer.

The rearrangement links TRBV6-5 to TRBJ1-2; TRBD1 matches 7 bases. CDR3 length: 15 residues. V lost 5 bases, J lost 8 bases, and 14 bases stayed unmatched. Germline CDR1 is MNHEY and CDR2 is SVGAGI. Here the CDR3 reads CASSPPQGIPRGYTF. CDR3 sequence (DNA): TGTGCCAGCAGTCCCCCACAGGGGATCCCCAGGGGCTACACCTTC.

V usage is TRBV19 and J usage is TRBJ1-2; D perhaps matches TRBD1 (6 bases). The V and J ends lost 3 bases and 6 bases respectively, with 17 bases between them. The CDR3 extends over 15 amino acids. Germline V CDR1 and CDR2: LNHDA, SQIVND (reference sequence). CDR3 protein: CASSMGRGAPHGYTF. CDR3 nucleotides: TGTGCCAGTAGTATGGGGAGGGGGGCTCCCCATGGCTACACCTTC.

The V call is TRBV6-5, the J call TRBJ2-3; 9 nucleotides match TRBD2. CDR1 and CDR2 (germline): MNHEY, SVGAGI. This CDR3 has 14 amino acids. V gave up 7 bases and J gave up 2 bases; unmatched junction bases: 4. The CDR3 loop reads CASKAGGPTDTQYF. Written as DNA, the CDR3 is TGTGCCAGCAAAGCGGGGGGCCCCACAGATACGCAGTATTTT.

This chain uses TRBV10-2 with TRBJ2-1; D gene unclear. Germline lookup yields CDR1 WSHSY and CDR2 SAAADI. The CDR3 length is 11 residues. Trimming took 8 bases from V and 7 from J, leaving 9 bases between them. The CDR3 sequence is CASQTWNEQFF. CDR3 sequence (DNA): TGCGCCAGCCAGACTTGGAATGAGCAGTTCTTC.

Only one count was recorded for this clone. The chain carries TRBV6-5 and TRBJ2-3, with D possibly matching TRBD2 (5 bases). The CDR3 runs to 12 residues. Germline V gene lookup returns CDR1 MNHEY and CDR2 SVGAGI. Here the CDR3 reads CASRTFTDTQYF. The CDR3 DNA sequence: TGTGCTTCGAGGACTTTCACAGATACGCAGTATTTT.

The V call is TRBV7-8, the J call TRBJ2-1, with 7 positions matching TRBD2. CDR1 is SGHVS and CDR2 is FQNEAQ in the germline V gene. The CDR3 runs to 17 residues. The trim removed 1 base at V and 2 bases at J, leaving 8 bases unmatched. The CDR3 is CASSLGRSAGAYNEQFF. The CDR3 nucleotides are TGTGCCAGCAGCTTAGGACGCTCGGCGGGGGCCTACAATGAGCAGTTCTTC.

This clone was observed once. The genes are TRBV28 and TRBJ2-7; the D is unclear. Per the germline V gene, CDR1 is MDHEN and CDR2 is SYDVKM. Trimming stripped 6 bases from V and 4 bases from J, with 10 bases between. The length of the CDR3 is 12 residues. This CDR3 is CASSSIHYEQYF. The CDR3 nucleotides read TGTGCCAGCAGCTCGATACATTACGAGCAGTACTTC.

The chain joins TRBV2 to TRBJ1-4, with D possibly matching TRBD1 (6 bases). There are 18 residues in the CDR3. V was trimmed by 3 bases and J by 0 bases, leaving 17 bases between them. Germline values: CDR1 SNHLY, CDR2 FYNNEI. CDR3 region: CASSEFLLAGATNEKLFF. The CDR3 nucleotides are TGTGCCAGCAGTGAGTTTCTATTGGCAGGGGCAACTAATGAAAAACTGTTTTTT.

The sample holds one count of this clone. The J gene is TRBJ2-2, the V gene TRBV27, with D perhaps matching TRBD2 (6 bases). The germline CDR1 and CDR2 sequences are MNHEY and SMNVEV (reference sequence). Trimming left V 7 bases short and J 0 bases short, with 12 bases between. The CDR3 has 15 residues. This CDR3 is CASKLSGTNTGELFF. CDR3 nucleotides: TGTGCCAGCAAACTTAGCGGAACGAACACCGGGGAGCTGTTTTTT.

The chain carries TRBV19 and TRBJ2-7; 9 bases are shared with TRBD1. The CDR3 covers 14 residues. J was trimmed by 3 bases and V by 2 bases; bases with no gene match: 2. Germline lookup yields CDR1 LNHDA and CDR2 SQIVND (reference sequence). The CDR3 reads CASSIRDRDYEQYF. For the CDR3, the DNA is TGTGCCAGTAGTATAAGGGACAGGGACTACGAGCAGTACTTC.

J is TRBJ2-2 and V is TRBV5-1, with D perhaps TRBD1 (6 bases). The germline CDR1 and CDR2 sequences are SGHRS and YFSETQ. Trimming left V 4 bases short and J 5 bases short, with 15 bases between. There are 15 residues in the CDR3. CDR3 protein: CASSPNRAGTGELFF. The DNA for the CDR3 is TGCGCCAGCAGCCCAAACAGGGCTGGGACCGGGGAGCTGTTTTTT.

This clone has a single count. The rearrangement joins TRBV9 to TRBJ2-4; 8 bases agree with TRBD2. With 2 bases clipped from V and 9 bases from J, the junction kept 13 bases outside the gene matches. This CDR3 is 16 amino acids long. Germline V lookup: CDR1 SGDLS, CDR2 YYNGEE. The CDR3 sequence is CASSVHSGTPSPIQYF. DNA of the CDR3: TGTGCCAGCAGCGTCCATAGCGGGACCCCTTCCCCCATTCAGTACTTC.

The table lists this clone with a few counts. V gene TRBV6-6 combines with J gene TRBJ1-3; D is perhaps TRBD1 (6 bases). CDR3 length equals 15 residues. CDR1 MNHNY and CDR2 SVGAGI come from the germline V gene (reference sequence). Trimming took off 11 bases at V and 0 bases at J, with 17 bases between the two ends. As DNA, the CDR3 is TGTGCCTCCTCGCTGGACAGTTTCTCTGGAAACACCATATATTTT. Translated: CASSLDSFSGNTIYF.

The rearrangement uses TRBV7-6 and TRBJ2-5, with 7 bases identical to TRBD2. The CDR3 length is 16 residues. Trimming took 5 bases from V and 2 from J; bases not matched to a gene: 11. CDR1 is SGHVS, CDR2 FNYEAQ, per germline. The CDR3, as DNA: TGTGCCAGCAGCCCCCAACCGGGACTACCTCAAGAGACCCAGTACTTC. Encoded protein: CASSPQPGLPQETQYF.

In nucleotides, the CDR3 is TGTGCCAGCAGCGTAACTAGCCATACGCAGTATTTT. This gives the protein CASSVTSHTQYF. The V and J genes are TRBV28 and TRBJ2-3; D possibly corresponds to TRBD2 (6 bases). Germline V CDR1 and CDR2: MDHEN, SYDVKM. Deletions cut 6 bases from V and 7 bases from J, with 11 bases between. This CDR3 has 12 amino acids.

The CDR3 sequence is CASSFQLAGDQETQYF. The CDR3 bases are TGCGCCAGCAGCTTCCAACTAGCGGGGGACCAAGAGACCCAGTACTTC. This chain joins TRBV5-1 and TRBJ2-5, with TRBD2 matching 11 bases. Germline CDR1 SGHRS, CDR2 YFSETQ. Losses at the gene ends were 2 bases for V and 0 bases for J; bases not matched to a gene: 3. The CDR3 sequence is 16 residues long. The full variable domain, completed using reference TRBV5-1 and TRBJ2-5, is KAGVTQTPRYLIKTRGQQVTLSCSPISGHRSVSWYQQTPGQGLQFLFEYFSETQRNKGNFPGRFSGRQFSNSRSEMNVSTLELGDSALYLCASSFQLAGDQETQYFGPGTRLLVL.

CDR3 nucleotide sequence: TGTGCCAGCAGCTTCGGGGACAGCTTCACCGGGGAGCTGTTTTTT. It specifies CASSFGDSFTGELFF. V usage is TRBV7-9 and J usage is TRBJ2-2; 7 bases match TRBD1. The junction had 5 bases not matched to a gene; V was cut back by 3 bases and J by 4 bases. The germline V gene encodes CDR1 SEHNR and CDR2 FQNEAQ (reference sequence). The CDR3 is 15 residues long.

V and J are TRBV28 and TRBJ1-6; no clear D. Germline loops: CDR1 MDHEN, CDR2 SYDVKM. The CDR3 spans 13 residues. Trimming stripped 4 bases from V and 9 bases from J, with 10 bases between. The CDR3: CASSSVRTSPLHF. CDR3 coding DNA: TGTGCCAGCAGTTCGGTCCGGACTTCACCCCTCCACTTT.

The rearrangement joins TRBV7-2 to TRBJ2-3, with 8 bases aligning to TRBD2. This CDR3 is 16 amino acids long. In germline, CDR1 is SGHTA, CDR2 FQGNSA. V lost 4 bases to trimming and J lost 0 bases; unmatched junction nucleotides: 6. Here the CDR3 reads CASSSLAGSSTDTQYF. The CDR3 coding sequence is TGTGCCAGCAGCTCGTTAGCGGGATCTAGCACAGATACGCAGTATTTT.

The rearrangement uses TRBV7-7 and TRBJ1-5; D is undetermined. CDR1 and CDR2 from the germline V gene are SSHAT and FNYEAQ (reference sequence). The ends were cut back, 4 bases at V and 2 bases at J, with 18 bases in the middle. The CDR3 loop spans 17 amino acids. CDR3 bases: TGTGCCAGCAGCTCCCGGAGGCGGCTACGGGGCAATCAGCCCCAGCATTTT. Amino acids: CASSSRRRLRGNQPQHF.

The chain combines TRBV11-2 with TRBJ1-4, with TRBD1 matching over 8 bases. The CDR3 loop spans 15 amino acids. V lost 5 bases to trimming and J lost 2 bases; unmatched junction nucleotides: 4. Germline V gene data show CDR1 as SGHAT and CDR2 as FQNNGV. CDR3 amino acids: CASSTRQGTNEKLFF. For the CDR3, the DNA is TGTGCCAGCAGCACCAGACAGGGGACTAATGAAAAACTGTTTTTT.

The chain recombines TRBV29-1 with TRBJ2-7; possible D gene TRBD1, 6 bases. Germline V CDR1 and CDR2: SQVTM, ANQGSEA. This CDR3 spans 13 amino acids. The V end was cut by 6 bases, the J end by 0 bases, with 12 bases between. CDR3 in DNA: TGCAGCGTGGGGGCGGGCTTCTCCTACGAGCAGTACTTC. It specifies CSVGAGFSYEQYF.

The rearrangement links TRBV7-6 to TRBJ1-2, with D possibly being TRBD1 (6 bases). Germline CDR1 and CDR2: SGHVS and FNYEAQ. There are 13 residues in the CDR3. The V end was cut by 5 bases, the J end by 6 bases, with 13 bases between. The CDR3 DNA reads TGTGCCAGCAGCCCCTCCCCAGGGGATGGCTACACCTTC. Translation: CASSPSPGDGYTF. The full variable domain, its missing parts supplied by reference TRBV7-6 and TRBJ1-2, is GAGVSQSPRYKVTKRGQDVALRCDPISGHVSLYWYRQALGQGPEFLTYFNYEAQQDKSGLPNDRFSAERPEGSISTLTIQRTEQRDSAMYRCASSPSPGDGYTFGSGTRLTVV.

The CDR3 nucleotides are TGTGCCTGGAGTCGAGTTGTTCCGGGACAACCAACCTACGAGCAGTACTTC. It is translated as CAWSRVVPGQPTYEQYF. V is TRBV30 and J is TRBJ2-7, with D perhaps matching TRBD1 (6 bases). The CDR3 extends over 17 amino acids. Trimming pared 2 bases from V and 2 bases from J, leaving 22 bases between. The germline V gene has CDR1 GTSNPN and CDR2 SVGIG (reference sequence).

The chain couples TRBV6-1 to TRBJ1-5; D call uncertain. CDR1 is MNHNS and CDR2 is SASEGT in the germline V gene. The ends were cut back, 8 bases at V and 6 bases at J, with 11 bases in the middle. The length of the CDR3 is 12 residues. The CDR3, as DNA: TGTGCCAGCGACAATCCCACTCAGCCCCAGCATTTT. Amino acids: CASDNPTQPQHF.

The chain is built from TRBV7-2 and TRBJ1-5; TRBD1 matches at 7 bases. V lost 5 bases to trimming and J lost 7 bases; unmatched junction nucleotides: 14. The CDR3 extends over 16 amino acids. CDR1 is SGHTA, CDR2 FQGNSA, per germline. CDR3 in DNA: TGTGCCAGCAGCCCCCAGACAGGGAGGCGTGGGCAGCCCCAGCATTTT. This sequence encodes CASSPQTGRRGQPQHF. Full variable domain (rest looked up from reference TRBV7-2 and TRBJ1-5): GAGVSQSPSNKVTEKGKDVELRCDPISGHTALYWYRQSLGQGLEFLIYFQGNSAPDKSGLPSDRFSAERTGGSVSTLTIQRTQQEDSAVYLCASSPQTGRRGQPQHFGDGTRLSIL.

The J gene is TRBJ2-7, the V gene TRBV27, with 10 positions matching TRBD1. Germline V lookup: CDR1 MNHEY, CDR2 SMNVEV (reference sequence). CDR3 size: 15 residues. Germline trimming cut 5 bases from V and 1 base from J; bases unmatched to any gene: 5. The CDR3 nucleotides are TGTGCCAGCAGTGCCGGGACAGGGGTATCCTACGAGCAGTACTTC. This translates into CASSAGTGVSYEQYF.

This clone was observed a single time. The chain carries TRBV7-9 and TRBJ1-3; D remains ambiguous. CDR1 is SEHNR, CDR2 FQNEAQ, per germline (reference sequence). V was clipped by 8 bases and J by 4 bases, with 9 bases between them. The CDR3 is 12 amino acids. CDR3 protein: CASRPNGNTIYF. The CDR3 DNA reads as TGTGCCAGCCGCCCAAACGGAAACACCATATATTTT.